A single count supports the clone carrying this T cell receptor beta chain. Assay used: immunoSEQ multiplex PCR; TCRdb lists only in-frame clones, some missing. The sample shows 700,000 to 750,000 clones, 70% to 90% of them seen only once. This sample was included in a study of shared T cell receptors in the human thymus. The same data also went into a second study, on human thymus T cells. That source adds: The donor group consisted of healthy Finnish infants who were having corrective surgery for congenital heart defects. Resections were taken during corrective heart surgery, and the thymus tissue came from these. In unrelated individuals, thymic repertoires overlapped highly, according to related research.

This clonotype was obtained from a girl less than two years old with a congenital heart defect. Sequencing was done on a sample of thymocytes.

The CDR3 sequence is CASSPPGGGELDTGELFF. Written as DNA, the CDR3 is TGTGCCAGCAGCCCCCCTGGCGGGGGGGAATTGGACACCGGGGAGCTGTTTTTT. V and J are TRBV7-2 and TRBJ2-2; 9 nucleotides line up with TRBD2. The CDR3 extends over 18 amino acids. Losses at the gene ends were 5 bases for V and 3 bases for J; bases not matched to a gene: 13. Per the germline V gene, CDR1 is SGHTA and CDR2 is FQGNSA.